In its sample, the clone carrying this T cell receptor beta chain was seen a few times. Its antigen is as yet unknown. The record originates from a study of T cells in localized non-small cell lung cancer. Study outcomes and limitations: In adjacent lung, a median roughly 57 of the top 100 tumor clones were found. A higher density of T cells in blood coincided with extended overall survival. Uninvolved nearby lung showed the greatest T cell clonality, exceeding that found in tumor. Only one tumor region was sequenced, so heterogeneity remains possible.

Germline assignment: CDR1 MNHEY and CDR2 SVGAGI. The CDR3 consists of 15 residues. Trimming shortened V by 2 bases and J by 1 base, and 11 bases separated the two germline ends. Profiling relied on immunoSEQ multiplex PCR, and the TCRdb table lists in-frame clones only, not all of them. The data show 20,000 to 25,000 clones, roughly 84% seen once. The receptor comes from a woman aged 35-70 years with stage II squamous cell lung carcinoma. The chain combines TRBV6-5 with TRBJ1-1; D uncertain. The sequencing here drew on PBMCs, taken before any cancer treatment. CDR3 sequence: CASSYGSGWNTEAFF. In DNA, the CDR3 is TGTGCCAGCAGTTACGGTTCGGGCTGGAACACTGAAGCTTTCTTT.